Presented here are 27 T cell receptor beta chains from one specimen sequenced in a study of T-cell reconstitution after alpha-beta-depleted transplantation in children. Molecular barcoding with unique molecular identifiers was used for the TCRbeta library. TCRdb re-called the PCR reads through MiXCR, storing one row per CDR3 protein. The table lists approximately 500,000 distinct CDR3 sequences, over 9.5% of them singletons, with around 2% in the top ten. The input for sequencing was PBMCs, taken before TCRalphabeta/CD19-depleted stem cell transplant. Receptor source: a child aged 2 to 15 with inherited bone marrow failure, due to receive a stem cell transplant.

This clonotype was seen more than once but under ten times. The chain recombines TRBV4-1 with TRBJ1-5, with TRBD1 matching over 7 bases. This CDR3 has 17 residues. Trimming cost V 1 base and J 2 bases; bases outside gene matches: 8. Germline V gene data show CDR1 as MGHRA and CDR2 as YSYEKL. Here the CDR3 DNA reads TGCGCCAGCAGCCAAGTCAGGGGGACCTTGGGCAATCAGCCCCAGCATTTT. Translating it yields CASSQVRGTLGNQPQHF.

The rearrangement joins TRBV6-1 to TRBJ2-1; no firm D call. The CDR3 spans 14 residues. Germline CDR1 reads MNHNS; CDR2 reads SASEGT. Trimming pared 10 bases from V and 0 bases from J, leaving 13 bases between. The CDR3 protein is CATSAVSSYNEQFF. The CDR3 region has the DNA TGTGCCACCTCAGCCGTTAGCTCCTACAATGAGCAGTTCTTC.

This clonotype was recorded at least ten times. The gene calls are TRBV7-8 and TRBJ1-1; 7 nucleotides align to TRBD1. This CDR3 comprises 17 residues. Germline V gives CDR1 SGHVS, CDR2 FQNEAQ. J gave up 0 bases and V 5 bases, and 12 bases lay outside the gene matches. The chain's CDR3 is CASSIGQVDPMNTEAFF. CDR3 in DNA: TGTGCCAGCAGCATCGGACAGGTTGATCCCATGAACACTGAAGCTTTCTTT.

This clonotype was recorded many times. DNA for the CDR3: TGTGCCAGCAGTTCGGGCATAGGGTCTGGTTACAATGAGCAGTTCTTC. It encodes CASSSGIGSGYNEQFF. The chain employs TRBV27 and TRBJ2-1; D remains ambiguous. Trimming stripped 4 bases from V and 4 bases from J, with 17 bases between. This CDR3 has 16 residues. CDR1 and CDR2 (germline): MNHEY, SMNVEV (reference sequence).

This clonotype was seen repeatedly, ten times or more. This chain links TRBV9 with TRBJ2-7, with 7 bases identical to TRBD2. Germline V CDR1 and CDR2: SGDLS, YYNGEE. Trimming cost V 1 base and J 6 bases; bases outside gene matches: 10. This CDR3 contains 15 residues. The CDR3 sequence is CASSVFAGDRGEQYF. As DNA, the CDR3 is TGTGCCAGCAGCGTATTTGCGGGAGATCGTGGCGAGCAGTACTTC. The variable domain in full, completed from reference TRBV9 and TRBJ2-7, reads DSGVTQTPKHLITATGQRVTLRCSPRSGDLSVYWYQQSLDQGLQFLIQYYNGEERAKGNILERFSAQQFPDLHSELNLSSLELGDSALYFCASSVFAGDRGEQYFGPGTRLTVT.

This clonotype was seen repeatedly, ten times or more. This chain connects TRBV7-9 to TRBJ2-5; D remains unclear. CDR1 and CDR2 (germline): SEHNR, FQNEAQ (reference sequence). The CDR3 loop spans 13 amino acids. V was trimmed by 2 bases and J by 5 bases, leaving 9 bases between them. Here the CDR3 reads CASSLYLGETQYF. CDR3 coding DNA: TGTGCCAGCAGCTTATACCTAGGGGAGACCCAGTACTTC.

This clonotype was counted between two and nine times. The chain joins TRBV6-2 or TRBV6-3 to TRBJ2-1, with TRBD2 matching 10 bases. The trim removed 8 bases at V and 10 bases at J, leaving 14 bases unmatched. The CDR3 is 15 residues long. Germline values: CDR1 MNHEY, CDR2 SVGEGT. CDR3 in DNA: TGTGCCAGCTTAAATGTAGCGGGAGGCCCCCACGAGCAGTTCTTC. Amino acids: CASLNVAGGPHEQFF.

This clonotype was observed at least ten times. The chain uses TRBV28 and TRBJ2-1; TRBD1 is a possible D gene (5 bases). Trimming removed 6 bases at V and 2 bases at J, with 17 bases between. The CDR3 contains 16 residues. Germline values: CDR1 MDHEN, CDR2 SYDVKM. The CDR3 region has the DNA TGTGCCAGCAGCTTCACCGACAGAGCACCCTACAATGAGCAGTTCTTC. Its translation is CASSFTDRAPYNEQFF.

Note on this clonotype: A read error may be the cause here, since a much bigger clone is one base away. V is TRBV27 and J is TRBJ2-3, with D possibly TRBD1 on 6 matching bases. This CDR3 comprises 16 residues. Germline V gives CDR1 MNHEY, CDR2 SMNVEV (reference sequence). This CDR3 is CACSSPTGRGTDTQYF. In DNA form, the CDR3 reads TGTGCCTGCAGTTCCCCGACAGGACGCGGGACAGATACGCAGTATTTT.

With regard to this clonotype: Just one base apart from a much larger clone, this may be a read error. V usage is TRBV5-1 and J usage is TRBJ2-7; D might be TRBD2 (6 bases). This CDR3 is built from 12 residues. Looked up from germline, CDR1 is SGHRS and CDR2 is YFSETQ. Trimming removed 4 bases from V and 6 bases from J, with 11 bases in between. The CDR3 protein is CASSENGGEQYF. The CDR3, as DNA: TGCGCCAGCAGCGAGAACGGGGGCGAGCAGTACTTC.

This clonotype was picked up many times. This chain uses TRBV29-1 with TRBJ2-7; no clear D gene. The V end was cut by 0 bases, the J end by 0 bases, with 9 bases between. Germline CDR1 is SQVTM and CDR2 is ANQGSEA. This CDR3 is 14 amino acids long. CDR3 amino acids: CSVEDRAASYEQYF. For the CDR3, the DNA is TGCAGCGTTGAAGATCGAGCAGCCTCCTACGAGCAGTACTTC.

The sample holds many counts of this clonotype. The chain joins TRBV29-1 to TRBJ1-2; TRBD1 matches at 9 bases. The CDR3 is made up of 13 amino acids. Germline assignment: CDR1 SQVTM and CDR2 ANQGSEA. The trim removed 4 bases at V and 8 bases at J, leaving 8 bases unmatched. The CDR3 DNA reads TGCAGCGTTGTGGGACAGGGCAGTAGGGGCTACACCTTC. The encoded protein is CSVVGQGSRGYTF.

J is TRBJ2-7 and V is TRBV18, with D tentatively TRBD1 (6 bases). Between the trimmed V and J ends, which lost 4 bases and 5 bases, there was a span of 18 bases. Germline values: CDR1 KGHSH, CDR2 LQKENI. The CDR3 sequence is 15 residues long. In DNA, the CDR3 is TGTGCCAGCTCACTCTATTCGGACAGCGACCACGAGCAGTACTTC. Amino acid sequence: CASSLYSDSDHEQYF.

The table lists this clonotype with many counts. The rearrangement links TRBV12-3 or TRBV12-4 to TRBJ2-2; 8 bases are a match to TRBD2. J gave up 1 base and V 5 bases, and 3 bases lay outside the gene matches. This CDR3 comprises 15 residues. CDR3 sequence reads: CASSQREKNTGELFF. CDR3 nucleotide sequence: TGTGCCAGCAGTCAGCGGGAGAAGAACACCGGGGAGCTGTTTTTT.

This clonotype was found many times. This sequence joins TRBV10-2 and TRBJ2-5, with 9 bases matching TRBD2. The length of the CDR3 is 15 residues. The J segment lost 5 bases and the V segment lost 7 bases, leaving 11 bases of the junction unmatched. CDR1 is WSHSY and CDR2 is SAAADI in the germline V gene. This CDR3 reads CASTIAGGPGETQYF. CDR3 nucleotides: TGCGCCAGCACCATTGCGGGAGGGCCGGGGGAGACCCAGTACTTC.

This clonotype was observed a few times. The gene calls are TRBV15 and TRBJ1-5; 7 bases map to TRBD1. The CDR3 is 15 residues long. V dropped 2 bases and J dropped 5; count of bases not matched to a gene: 6. Germline V gives CDR1 LNHNV, CDR2 YYDKDF (reference sequence). For the CDR3, the DNA is TGTGCCACCAGCAGATCGGGACAGCCCCATCAGCCCCAGCATTTT. Protein sequence: CATSRSGQPHQPQHF.

This clonotype was seen repeatedly, ten times or more. J is TRBJ2-7 and V is TRBV9; 7 bases are a match to TRBD2. The V segment lost 3 bases and the J segment 3 bases; nucleotides outside the gene matches: 9. The CDR3 runs 15 residues. Germline CDR1 reads SGDLS; CDR2 reads YYNGEE. CDR3 nucleotides: TGTGCCAGCAGCGCCGGTGAGCGGGAATTCTACGAGCAGTACTTC. Its translation: CASSAGEREFYEQYF.

Ten or more counts support this clonotype. V is TRBV12-3 or TRBV12-4 and J is TRBJ1-1; D is perhaps TRBD1 (5 bases). Trimming pared 5 bases from V and 4 bases from J, leaving 11 bases between. This CDR3 spans 13 amino acids. CDR3 bases: TGTGCCAGCAGTCTCCGACAGATCACTGAAGCTTTCTTT. It codes for CASSLRQITEAFF.

The chain is built from TRBV9 and TRBJ2-1; D possibly uses TRBD1 or TRBD2 (5 bases each). V was shortened by 2 bases and J by 3 bases, with 12 bases between the two germline ends. From germline, CDR1 is SGDLS and CDR2 YYNGEE. The CDR3 covers 15 residues. In DNA form, the CDR3 reads TGTGCCAGCAGCGTCGTAGGGACGGGCTACAATGAGCAGTTCTTC. Protein: CASSVVGTGYNEQFF.

This clonotype was observed once. CDR3 DNA: TGTGCCAGCTCACCTTTTGGTGGGAGACGTTACAATGAGCAGTTCTTC. As protein: CASSPFGGRRYNEQFF. The chain uses TRBV18 and TRBJ2-1, with D possibly being TRBD2 (5 bases). The V gene lost 3 bases and the J gene lost 4 bases, with 16 bases spanning the gap. Per germline, CDR1 KGHSH and CDR2 LQKENI. The CDR3 is made up of 16 amino acids. Drawing the rest from reference TRBV18 and TRBJ2-1, the complete variable domain is NAGVMQNPRHLVRRRGQEARLRCSPMKGHSHVYWYRQLPEEGLKFMVYLQKENIIDESGMPKERFSAEFPKEGPSILRIQQVVRGDSAAYFCASSPFGGRRYNEQFFGPGTRLTVL.

Note on this clonotype: This may be a read error, as it is one base from a much larger clone. The CDR3 DNA reads TGCGCCAGCAGCTTGCATCAGACAATTGCCGCGAACACTGAAGCTTTCTTT. Translated, it gives CASSLHQTIAANTEAFF. V usage is TRBV5-1 and J usage is TRBJ1-1; D remains ambiguous. Germline values: CDR1 SGHRS, CDR2 YFSETQ. With 1 base removed from V and 1 base from J, the gap between germline ends came to 17 bases. The CDR3 contains 17 residues.

This clonotype was found many times. The chain couples TRBV5-1 to TRBJ2-2; no clear D gene. Looked up from germline, CDR1 is SGHRS and CDR2 is YFSETQ. The CDR3 is made up of 15 amino acids. Trimming stripped 4 bases from V and 3 bases from J, with 13 bases between. The CDR3 is CASSRVGGYTGELFF. The CDR3 region has the DNA TGCGCCAGCAGCCGGGTGGGCGGATACACCGGGGAGCTGTTTTTT. Full variable domain (missing parts from reference TRBV5-1 and TRBJ2-2): KAGVTQTPRYLIKTRGQQVTLSCSPISGHRSVSWYQQTPGQGLQFLFEYFSETQRNKGNFPGRFSGRQFSNSRSEMNVSTLELGDSALYLCASSRVGGYTGELFFGEGSRLTVL.

This clonotype was recorded a few times. The chain is built from TRBV30 and TRBJ1-3; D not resolved. Germline lookup yields CDR1 GTSNPN and CDR2 SVGIG (reference sequence). V lost 0 bases and J 0 bases, leaving 18 bases between the germline ends. The CDR3 has 18 amino acids. The CDR3 spells CAWSVGEGGPSSGNTIYF. CDR3 DNA: TGTGCCTGGAGTGTCGGGGAAGGAGGGCCTAGCTCTGGAAACACCATATATTTT.

Many counts were recorded for this clonotype. The chain links TRBV15 to TRBJ1-2; D is ambiguous. Trimming pared 6 bases from V and 3 bases from J, leaving 5 bases between. Germline lookup yields CDR1 LNHNV and CDR2 YYDKDF (reference sequence). The CDR3 spans 11 residues. This CDR3 is CATSTDYGYTF. CDR3 nucleotides: TGTGCCACCAGTACCGACTATGGCTACACCTTC.

This clonotype was picked up many times. V gene TRBV12-3 or TRBV12-4 combines with J gene TRBJ2-3, with D perhaps TRBD2 (6 bases). CDR3 length: 16 amino acids. The V end lost 0 bases, the J end lost 0 bases, and 10 bases lay between the germline ends. The CDR3 DNA sequence: TGTGCCAGCAGTTTAGCGCGGGGAGGCAGCACAGATACGCAGTATTTT. This encodes CASSLARGGSTDTQYF.

This clonotype was found many times. The rearrangement joins TRBV20-1 to TRBJ2-1, with TRBD1 identical over 9 bases. Germline trimming cut 8 bases from V and 4 bases from J; bases unmatched to any gene: 12. Germline V gene sequence: CDR1 DFQATT, CDR2 SNEGSKA (reference sequence). The CDR3 length is 15 residues. The CDR3 sequence is CSPKRGTGWYNEQFF. The CDR3 nucleotides are TGCAGTCCCAAACGGGGGACAGGGTGGTACAATGAGCAGTTCTTC.

This clonotype has a count of ten or more. The chain couples TRBV28 to TRBJ1-5; no reliable D call. The V and J ends lost 8 bases and 1 base respectively, with 6 bases between them. Germline assignment: CDR1 MDHEN and CDR2 SYDVKM. The CDR3 has 12 residues. The CDR3 loop reads CASATSNQPQHF. CDR3 coding DNA: TGTGCCAGCGCAACCAGCAATCAGCCCCAGCATTTT.